This T cell receptor (beta chain) was recovered during a study of blood T cell repertoires in COVID-19. Overall study: Some COVID-19 samples were acute and others convalescent; all came from the United States, Italy and Spain.

Per the authors' pipeline: Researchers report that nucleated cell counts were estimated from reference gene primer amplification. Generated by immunoSEQ multiplex PCR, the TCRdb table keeps only in-frame clones and is missing some. From that table come the V and J calls and clone size; the DNA was used to work out D and trimming. In the table there are 95,000 to 120,000 clones, approximately 91% of which are singletons. The J segment lost 6 bases and the V segment lost 4 bases, leaving 6 bases of the junction unmatched. From germline, CDR1 is LNHDA and CDR2 SQIVND (reference sequence). CDR3 length equals 13 residues.

The sequence came from a woman aged 70-85 years who had recovered from COVID-19. Sequenced: peripheral blood. The chain uses TRBV19 and TRBJ2-7; 7 nucleotides align to TRBD1. DNA for the CDR3: TGTGCCAGTAGTACGCACTCAGGGGGCGAGCAGTACTTC. Its protein is CASSTHSGGEQYF.